Reported below is one TCR beta chain. This entry comes from a study of T cell changes during pregnancy in multiple sclerosis. This table comes from immunoSEQ multiplex PCR, and its TCRdb copy is limited to in-frame clones, with some not included. The repertoire holds under 90,000 clones, with 92% as singletons. The source was peripheral blood, collected after pregnancy. The receptor comes from a female donor in good health, enrolled as a control in a pregnancy study.

DNA of the CDR3: TGCAGCGTTTTCCCCGGGACAGGGGCCTACGAGCAGTACTTC. Its protein is CSVFPGTGAYEQYF. This rearrangement joins TRBV29-1 to TRBJ2-7, with 10 bases identical to TRBD1. The CDR3 sequence is 14 residues long. The V and J ends lost 5 bases and 2 bases, in that order; junction bases with no gene match: 6. Germline CDR1 is SQVTM and CDR2 is ANQGSEA.